The TCR beta chain under discussion was sequenced for a study of spatial heterogeneity in lung cancer. In this sample, this clonotype turned up many times. Trimming removed 6 bases at V and 4 bases at J, with 9 bases between. Looked up from germline, CDR1 is DFQATT and CDR2 is SNEGSKA (reference sequence). This CDR3 region has 11 residues. As for time point: blood at routine non-recurrence follow-up after resection. Sequencing covered unsorted whole RNA taken from tumor, nontumor lung or frozen PBMC. Each molecule of TCR cDNA was tagged with one unique molecular identifier. TCRdb ran MiXCR on the 5' RACE reads and lists one entry per CDR3 protein. This sample carries around 30,000 distinct CDR3 sequences, 4.5% to 7.5% of them seen once, and the ten largest clones take roughly 21%.

This TCR was sampled from a male donor with early-stage non-small cell lung cancer. This sample comprised PBMCs, obtained at follow-up. The chain couples TRBV20-1 to TRBJ2-5, with no clear D. CDR3 region: CSAILGETQYF. In nucleotides, the CDR3 is TGCAGTGCCATCCTTGGAGAGACCCAGTACTTC.